Detailed here is one T cell receptor beta chain. Its specificity is not known. The assay was immunoSEQ multiplex PCR, and TCRdb's table has in-frame clones only and misses some. This table holds 80,000 to 100,000 clones, around nine tenths found once. The V gene lost 3 bases and the J gene lost 0 bases, with 6 bases spanning the gap. This CDR3 has 15 amino acids. The germline gives CDR1 SNHLY, CDR2 FYNNEI. This sample was included in a study of OX40 agonist ivuxolimab in advanced cancers. Study information: Clinicians treated patients with ivuxolimab, an agonistic anti-OX40 (CD134) antibody. Three dose-escalation patients had partial responses: one with hepatocellular carcinoma and two with cutaneous melanoma.

Study results and caveats: Specificity for antigen went undetermined in the expanded peripheral T cells.

This TCR derives from an adult with an advanced solid tumor such as melanoma, head and neck, liver or kidney cancer. The chain combines TRBV2 with TRBJ2-6; unclear D gene. The sample was CD4+ or CD8+ T cells sorted from blood, taken in a trial of the OX40 agonist ivuxolimab. CDR3 nucleotide sequence: TGTGCCAGCAGTGACTGGGACTCTGGGGCCAACGTCCTGACTTTC. This sequence encodes CASSDWDSGANVLTF.